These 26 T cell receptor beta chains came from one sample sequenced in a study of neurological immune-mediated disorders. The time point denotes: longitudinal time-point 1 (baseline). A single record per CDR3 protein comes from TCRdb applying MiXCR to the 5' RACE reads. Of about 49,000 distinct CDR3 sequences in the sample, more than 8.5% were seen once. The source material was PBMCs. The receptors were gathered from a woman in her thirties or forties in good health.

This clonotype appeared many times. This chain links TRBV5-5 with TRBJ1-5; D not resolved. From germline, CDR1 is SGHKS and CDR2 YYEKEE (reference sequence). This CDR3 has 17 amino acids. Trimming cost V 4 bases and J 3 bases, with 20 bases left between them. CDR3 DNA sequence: TGTGCCAGCAGCCACGGGAGGGAACCCGGCTTCAATCAGCCCCAGCATTTT. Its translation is CASSHGREPGFNQPQHF.

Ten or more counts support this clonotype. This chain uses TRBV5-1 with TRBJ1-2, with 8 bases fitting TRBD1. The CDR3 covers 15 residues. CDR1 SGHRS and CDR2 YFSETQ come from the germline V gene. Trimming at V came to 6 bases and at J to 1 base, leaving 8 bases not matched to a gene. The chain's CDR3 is CASNPSTGVNYGYTF. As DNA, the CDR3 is TGCGCCAGCAACCCTTCGACAGGGGTTAACTATGGCTACACCTTC.

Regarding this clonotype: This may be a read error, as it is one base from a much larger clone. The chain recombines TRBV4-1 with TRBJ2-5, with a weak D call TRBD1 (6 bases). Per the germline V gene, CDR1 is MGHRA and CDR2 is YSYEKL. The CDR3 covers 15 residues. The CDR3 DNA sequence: TGCGCCAGCAGCCAAGGGGGGCCGACGGTGGAGACCCGGTACTTC. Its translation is CASSQGGPTVETRYF.

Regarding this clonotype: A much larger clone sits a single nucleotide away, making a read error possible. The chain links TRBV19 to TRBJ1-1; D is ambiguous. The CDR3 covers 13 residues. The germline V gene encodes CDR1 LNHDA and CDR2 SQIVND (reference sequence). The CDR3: CASIGFPRTEALF. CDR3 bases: TGTGCCAGCATAGGGTTTCCGCGCACTGAAGCTTTATTT.

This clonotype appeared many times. The CDR3 reads CASIRQGSSTEAFF. Here the CDR3 DNA reads TGTGCCAGCATCCGACAGGGGTCTTCCACTGAAGCTTTCTTT. This sequence joins TRBV27 and TRBJ1-1, with 8 bases lining up with TRBD1. Trimming took 7 bases from V and 4 from J; bases not matched to a gene: 8. The CDR3 totals 14 residues. Germline values: CDR1 MNHEY, CDR2 SMNVEV (reference sequence).

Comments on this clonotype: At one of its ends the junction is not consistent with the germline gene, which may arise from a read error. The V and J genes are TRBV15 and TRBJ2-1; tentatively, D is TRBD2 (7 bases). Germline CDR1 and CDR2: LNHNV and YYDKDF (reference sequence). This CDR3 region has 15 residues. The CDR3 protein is CATSRGGGGGNERFF. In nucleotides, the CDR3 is TGTGCCACCAGCAGGGGGGGCGGGGGTGGGAATGAGCGGTTCTTC.

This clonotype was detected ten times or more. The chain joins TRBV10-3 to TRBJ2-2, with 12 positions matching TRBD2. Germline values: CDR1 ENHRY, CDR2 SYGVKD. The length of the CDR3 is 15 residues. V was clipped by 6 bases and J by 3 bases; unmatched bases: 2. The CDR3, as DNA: TGTGCCATCAGGACTAGCGGGGGTGACACCGGGGAGCTGTTTTTT. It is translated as CAIRTSGGDTGELFF.

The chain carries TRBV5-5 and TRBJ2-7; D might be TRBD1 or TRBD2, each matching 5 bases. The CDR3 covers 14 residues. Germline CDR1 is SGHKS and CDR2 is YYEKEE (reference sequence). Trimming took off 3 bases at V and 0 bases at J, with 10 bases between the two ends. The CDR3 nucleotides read TGTGCCAGCAGCTACGGGGCCAACTCCTACGAGCAGTACTTC. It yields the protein CASSYGANSYEQYF.

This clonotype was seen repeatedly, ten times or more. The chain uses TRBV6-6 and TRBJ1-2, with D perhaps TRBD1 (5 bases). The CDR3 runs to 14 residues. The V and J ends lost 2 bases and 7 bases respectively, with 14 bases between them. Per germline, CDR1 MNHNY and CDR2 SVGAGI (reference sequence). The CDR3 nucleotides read TGTGCCAGCAGTTACAGCCCGGGGGGAGGTGGCTACACCTTC. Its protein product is CASSYSPGGGGYTF.

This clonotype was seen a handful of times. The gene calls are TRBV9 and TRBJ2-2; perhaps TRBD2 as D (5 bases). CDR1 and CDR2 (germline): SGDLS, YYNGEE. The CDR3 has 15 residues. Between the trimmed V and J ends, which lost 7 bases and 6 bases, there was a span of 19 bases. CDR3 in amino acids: CASSRTLFDAGELFF. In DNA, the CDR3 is TGTGCCAGCTCACGGACTCTTTTTGACGCCGGGGAGCTGTTTTTT.

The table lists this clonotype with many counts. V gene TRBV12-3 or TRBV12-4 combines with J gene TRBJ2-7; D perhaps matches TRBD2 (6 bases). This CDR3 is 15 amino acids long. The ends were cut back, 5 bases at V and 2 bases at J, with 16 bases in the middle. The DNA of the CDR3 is TGTGCCAGCAGTGGCCGCGTGACTAGGCCCTACGAGCAGTACTTC. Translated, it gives CASSGRVTRPYEQYF.

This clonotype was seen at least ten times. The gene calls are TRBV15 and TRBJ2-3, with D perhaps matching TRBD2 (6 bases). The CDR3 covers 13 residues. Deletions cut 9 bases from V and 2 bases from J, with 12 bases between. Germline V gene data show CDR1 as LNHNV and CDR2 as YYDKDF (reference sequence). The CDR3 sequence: CATRDPITDTQYF. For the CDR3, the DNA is TGTGCCACGCGGGACCCCATCACAGATACGCAGTATTTT.

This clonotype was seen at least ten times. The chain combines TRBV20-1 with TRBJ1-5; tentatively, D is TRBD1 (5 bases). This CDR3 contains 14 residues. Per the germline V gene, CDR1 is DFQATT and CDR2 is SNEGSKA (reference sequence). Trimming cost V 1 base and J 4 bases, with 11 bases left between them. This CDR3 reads CSARGGGVNQPQHF. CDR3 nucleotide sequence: TGCAGTGCTAGAGGGGGGGGAGTAAATCAGCCCCAGCATTTT.

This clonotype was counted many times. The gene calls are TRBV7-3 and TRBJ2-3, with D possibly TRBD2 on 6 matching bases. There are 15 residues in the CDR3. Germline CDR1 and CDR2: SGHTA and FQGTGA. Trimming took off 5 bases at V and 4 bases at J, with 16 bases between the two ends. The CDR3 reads CASSPRRGWADTQYF. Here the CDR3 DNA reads TGTGCCAGCAGCCCCCGGCGGGGTTGGGCAGATACGCAGTATTTT.

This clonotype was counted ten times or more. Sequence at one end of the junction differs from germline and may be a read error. Here the CDR3 DNA reads TGTGTCAGCAGGTACGGGGATTCTGAAGCTTTCTTT. This codes for CVSRYGDSEAFF. V is TRBV6-6 and J is TRBJ1-1, with D uncertain. The CDR3 length is 12 residues. Germline CDR1 is MNHNY and CDR2 is SVGAGI (reference sequence).

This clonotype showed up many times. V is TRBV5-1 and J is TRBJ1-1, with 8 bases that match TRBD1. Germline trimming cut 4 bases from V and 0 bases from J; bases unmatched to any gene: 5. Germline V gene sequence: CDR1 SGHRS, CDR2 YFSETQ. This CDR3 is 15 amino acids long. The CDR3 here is CASSPDRGVNTEAFF. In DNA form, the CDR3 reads TGCGCCAGCAGCCCCGACAGGGGTGTGAACACTGAAGCTTTCTTT. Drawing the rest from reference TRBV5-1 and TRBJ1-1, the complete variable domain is KAGVTQTPRYLIKTRGQQVTLSCSPISGHRSVSWYQQTPGQGLQFLFEYFSETQRNKGNFPGRFSGRQFSNSRSEMNVSTLELGDSALYLCASSPDRGVNTEAFFGQGTRLTVV.

CDR3 sequence reads: CASSQGGGLVRDQPQHF. The DNA for the CDR3 is TGTGCCAGCAGTCAAGGAGGGGGGCTGGTAAGGGATCAGCCCCAGCATTTT. The chain recombines TRBV25-1 with TRBJ1-5, with TRBD1 as a possible D gene (6 bases). The V and J ends lost 5 bases and 5 bases respectively, with 22 bases between them. The CDR3 totals 17 residues. The germline CDR1 and CDR2 sequences are MGHDK and SYGVNS.

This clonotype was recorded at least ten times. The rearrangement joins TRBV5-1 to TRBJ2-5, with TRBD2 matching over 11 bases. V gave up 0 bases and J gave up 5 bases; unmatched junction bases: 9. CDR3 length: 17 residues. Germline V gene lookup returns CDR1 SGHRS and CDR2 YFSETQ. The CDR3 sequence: CASSLEAGTSGRETQYF. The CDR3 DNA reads TGCGCCAGCAGCTTGGAGGCCGGGACTAGCGGACGGGAGACCCAGTACTTC.

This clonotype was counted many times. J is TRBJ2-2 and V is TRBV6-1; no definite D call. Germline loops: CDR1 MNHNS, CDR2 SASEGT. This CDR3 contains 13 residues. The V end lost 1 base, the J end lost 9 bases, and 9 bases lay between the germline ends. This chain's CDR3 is CASSEVRNRELFF. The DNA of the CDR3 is TGTGCCAGCAGTGAAGTCAGGAATCGGGAGCTGTTTTTT.

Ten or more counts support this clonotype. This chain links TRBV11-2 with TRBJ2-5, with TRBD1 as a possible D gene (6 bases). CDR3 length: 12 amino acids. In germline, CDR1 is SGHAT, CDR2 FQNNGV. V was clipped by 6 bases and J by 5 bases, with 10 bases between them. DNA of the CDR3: TGTGCCAGCAGTACAGGGCCCGAGACCCAGTACTTC. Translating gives CASSTGPETQYF.

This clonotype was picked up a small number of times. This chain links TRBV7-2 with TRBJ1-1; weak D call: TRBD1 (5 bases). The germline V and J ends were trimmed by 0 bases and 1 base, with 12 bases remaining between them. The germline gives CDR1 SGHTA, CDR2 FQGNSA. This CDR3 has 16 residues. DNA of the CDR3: TGTGCCAGCAGCTTAGCGAATGGGAGGGGGAACACTGAAGCTTTCTTT. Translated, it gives CASSLANGRGNTEAFF.

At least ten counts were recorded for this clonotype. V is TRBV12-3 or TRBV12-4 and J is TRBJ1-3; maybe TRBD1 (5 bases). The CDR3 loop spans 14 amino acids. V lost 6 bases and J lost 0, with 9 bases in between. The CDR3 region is CASRTQGSGNTIYF. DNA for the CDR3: TGTGCCAGCAGAACGCAGGGCTCTGGAAACACCATATATTTT.

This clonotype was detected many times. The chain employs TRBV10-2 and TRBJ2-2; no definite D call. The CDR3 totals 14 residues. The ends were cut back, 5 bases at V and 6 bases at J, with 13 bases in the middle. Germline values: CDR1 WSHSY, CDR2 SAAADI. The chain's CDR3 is CASSSFKSAGELFF. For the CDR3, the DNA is TGCGCCAGCAGTTCGTTCAAGTCCGCCGGGGAGCTGTTTTTT.

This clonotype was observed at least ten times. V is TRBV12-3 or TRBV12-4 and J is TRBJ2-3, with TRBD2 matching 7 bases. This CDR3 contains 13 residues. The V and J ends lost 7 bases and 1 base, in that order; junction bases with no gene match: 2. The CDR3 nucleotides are TGTGCCAGCAAGCTAGCGGGCACAGATACGCAGTATTTT. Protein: CASKLAGTDTQYF.

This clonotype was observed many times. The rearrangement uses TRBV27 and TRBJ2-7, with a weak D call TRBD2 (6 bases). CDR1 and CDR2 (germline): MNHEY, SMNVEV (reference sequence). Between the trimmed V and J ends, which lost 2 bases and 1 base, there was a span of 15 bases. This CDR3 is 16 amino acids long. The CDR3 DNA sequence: TGTGCCAGCAGTTTACTGGCGGGGACCATGTCCTACGAGCAGTACTTC. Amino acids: CASSLLAGTMSYEQYF.

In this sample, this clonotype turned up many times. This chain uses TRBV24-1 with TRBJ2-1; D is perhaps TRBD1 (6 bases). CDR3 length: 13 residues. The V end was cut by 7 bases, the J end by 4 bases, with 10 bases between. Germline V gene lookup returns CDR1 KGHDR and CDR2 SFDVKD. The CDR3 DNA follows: TGTGCCACCAGCAAGGACAGTTACAATGAGCAGTTCTTC. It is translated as CATSKDSYNEQFF.